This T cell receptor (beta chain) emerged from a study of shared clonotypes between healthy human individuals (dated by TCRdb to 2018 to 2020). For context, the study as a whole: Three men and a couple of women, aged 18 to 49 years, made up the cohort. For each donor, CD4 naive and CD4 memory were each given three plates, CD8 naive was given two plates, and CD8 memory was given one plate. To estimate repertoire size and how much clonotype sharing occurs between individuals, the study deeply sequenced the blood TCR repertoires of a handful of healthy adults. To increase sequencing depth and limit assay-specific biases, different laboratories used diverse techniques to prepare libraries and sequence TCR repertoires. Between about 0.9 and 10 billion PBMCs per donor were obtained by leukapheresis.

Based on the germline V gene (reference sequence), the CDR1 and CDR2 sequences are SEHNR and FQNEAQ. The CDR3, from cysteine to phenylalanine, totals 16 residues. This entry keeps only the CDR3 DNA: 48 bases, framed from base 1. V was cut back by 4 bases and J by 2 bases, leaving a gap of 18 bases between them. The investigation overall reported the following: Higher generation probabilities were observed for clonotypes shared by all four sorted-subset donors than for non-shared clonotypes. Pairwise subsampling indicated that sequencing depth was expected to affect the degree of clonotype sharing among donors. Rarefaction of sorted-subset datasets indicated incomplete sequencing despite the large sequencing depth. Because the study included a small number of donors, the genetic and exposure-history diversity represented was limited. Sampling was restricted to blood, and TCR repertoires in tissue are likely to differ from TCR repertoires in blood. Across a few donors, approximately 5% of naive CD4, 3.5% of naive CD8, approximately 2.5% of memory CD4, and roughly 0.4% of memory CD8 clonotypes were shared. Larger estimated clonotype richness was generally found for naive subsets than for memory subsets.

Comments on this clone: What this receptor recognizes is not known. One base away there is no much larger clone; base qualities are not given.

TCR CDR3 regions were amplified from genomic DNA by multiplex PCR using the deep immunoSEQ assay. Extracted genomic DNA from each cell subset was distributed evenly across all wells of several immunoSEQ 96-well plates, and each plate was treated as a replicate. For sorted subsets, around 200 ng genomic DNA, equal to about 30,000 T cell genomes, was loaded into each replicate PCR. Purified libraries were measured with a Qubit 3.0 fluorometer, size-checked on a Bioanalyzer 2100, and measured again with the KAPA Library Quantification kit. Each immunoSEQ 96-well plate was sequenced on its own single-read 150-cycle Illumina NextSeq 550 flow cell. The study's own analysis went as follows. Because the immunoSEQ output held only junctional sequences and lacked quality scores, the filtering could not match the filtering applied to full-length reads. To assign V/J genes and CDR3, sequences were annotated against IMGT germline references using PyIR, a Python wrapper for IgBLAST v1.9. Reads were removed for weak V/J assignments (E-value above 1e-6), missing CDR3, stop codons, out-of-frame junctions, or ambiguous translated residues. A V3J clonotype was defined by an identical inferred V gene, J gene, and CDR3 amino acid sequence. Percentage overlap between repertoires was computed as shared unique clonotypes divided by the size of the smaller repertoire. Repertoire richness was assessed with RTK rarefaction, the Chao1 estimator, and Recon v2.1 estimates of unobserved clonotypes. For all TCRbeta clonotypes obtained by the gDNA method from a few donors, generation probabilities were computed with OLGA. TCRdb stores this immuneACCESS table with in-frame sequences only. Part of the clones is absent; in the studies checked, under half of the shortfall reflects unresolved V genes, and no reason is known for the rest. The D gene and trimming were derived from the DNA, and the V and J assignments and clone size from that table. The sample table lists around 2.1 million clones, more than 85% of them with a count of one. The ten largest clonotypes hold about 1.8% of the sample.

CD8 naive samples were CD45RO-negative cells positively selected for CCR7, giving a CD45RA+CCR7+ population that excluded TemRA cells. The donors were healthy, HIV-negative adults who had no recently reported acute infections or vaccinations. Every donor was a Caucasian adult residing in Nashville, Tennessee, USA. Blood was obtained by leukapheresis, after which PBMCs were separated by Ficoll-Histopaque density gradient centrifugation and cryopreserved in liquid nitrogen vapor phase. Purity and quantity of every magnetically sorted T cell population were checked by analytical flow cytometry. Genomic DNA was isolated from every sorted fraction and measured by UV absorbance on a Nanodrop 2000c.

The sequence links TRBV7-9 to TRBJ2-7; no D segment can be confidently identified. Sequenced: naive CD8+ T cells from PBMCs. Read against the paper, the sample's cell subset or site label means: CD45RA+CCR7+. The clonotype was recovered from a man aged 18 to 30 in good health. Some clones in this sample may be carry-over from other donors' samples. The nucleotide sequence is TGTGCCAGCAGCTCCACCTTACGAAGCCGCCCCTACGAGCAGTACTTC. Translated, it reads CASSSTLRSRPYEQYF.